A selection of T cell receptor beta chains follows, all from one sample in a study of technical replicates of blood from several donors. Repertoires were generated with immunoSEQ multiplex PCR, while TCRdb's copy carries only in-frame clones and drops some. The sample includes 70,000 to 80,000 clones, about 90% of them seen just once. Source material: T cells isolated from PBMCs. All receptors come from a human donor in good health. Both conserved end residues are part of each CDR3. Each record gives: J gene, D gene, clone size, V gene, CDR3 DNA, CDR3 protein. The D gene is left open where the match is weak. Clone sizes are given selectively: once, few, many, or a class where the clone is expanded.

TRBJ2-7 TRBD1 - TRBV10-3 TGTGCCATCAGGCCGGGACAGGGAACATCCTACGAGCAGTACTTC CAIRPGQGTSYEQYF
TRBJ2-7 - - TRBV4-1 TGCGCCAGCAGCATTTCCGGGACTGGGGGCGAGCAGTACTTC CASSISGTGGEQYF
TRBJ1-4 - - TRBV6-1 TGTGCCAGCAGTGAGGGGGGGACCGTGAATGAAAAACTGTTTTTT CASSEGGTVNEKLFF
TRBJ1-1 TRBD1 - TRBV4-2 TGTGCCAGCAGCCAACCAGGGGGCACTGAAGCTTTCTTT CASSQPGGTEAFF
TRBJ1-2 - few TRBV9 TGTGCCAGCAGCGTAGGAGGGGGAAGCTATGGCTACACCTTC CASSVGGGSYGYTF
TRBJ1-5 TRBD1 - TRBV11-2 TGTGCCAGCAGCCAAGGGACAGGGGGGCAGCCCCAGCATTTT CASSQGTGGQPQHF
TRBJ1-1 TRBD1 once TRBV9 TGTGCCAGCAGCGGACAGGGGATAAACTCGGGCACTGAAGCTTTCTTT CASSGQGINSGTEAFF
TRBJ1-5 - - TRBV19 TGTGCCAGTGCCGGGACAAGCAATCAGCCCCAGCATTTT CASAGTSNQPQHF
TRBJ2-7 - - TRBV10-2 TGCGCCAGCAGTGAAGGACAGTCCTACGAGCAGTACTTC CASSEGQSYEQYF
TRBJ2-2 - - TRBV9 TGTGCCAGCAGCGTAGGGGGACAATACACCGGGGAGCTGTTTTTT CASSVGGQYTGELFF
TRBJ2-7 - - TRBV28 TGTGCCAGCAGTTTGGCGGTGAGCTCCTACGAGCAGTACTTC CASSLAVSSYEQYF
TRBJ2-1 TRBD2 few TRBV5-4 TGTGCCAGCAGCTTGGATAGCGGGAGATCGAATGAGCAGTTCTTC CASSLDSGRSNEQFF
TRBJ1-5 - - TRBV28 TGTGCCAGCAGTTTAGGGGGGAATAGCAATCAGCCCCAGCATTTT CASSLGGNSNQPQHF
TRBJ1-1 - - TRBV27 TGTGCCAGCAGTGTTGGGCAGGCCGGGGACACTGAAGCTTTCTTT CASSVGQAGDTEAFF
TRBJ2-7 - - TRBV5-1 TGCGCCAGCAGCAATGCGGGTCAGGCGTCACCCTACGAGCAGTACTTC CASSNAGQASPYEQYF
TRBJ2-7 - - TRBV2 TGTGCCAGCAGTGCCGGGAGAGGAGTCTACGAGCAGTACTTC CASSAGRGVYEQYF
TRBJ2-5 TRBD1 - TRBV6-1 TGTGCCAGCAGTGGTGGGGTCAACAGGGGGCTTCAAGAGACCCAGTACTTC CASSGGVNRGLQETQYF
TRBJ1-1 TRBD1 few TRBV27 TGTGCCAGCCGGAGGACAGGGGAAACTGAAGCTTTCTTT CASRRTGETEAFF
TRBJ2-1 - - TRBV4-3 TGCGCCAGCAGCCAAGCGGGAGAAGAGCAGTTCTTC CASSQAGEEQFF
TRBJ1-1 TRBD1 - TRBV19 TGTGCCAGTAGTACCAGGGGGCCAACTGAAGCTTTCTTT CASSTRGPTEAFF
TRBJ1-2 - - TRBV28 TGTGCCAGCAGTTCCCCCAGGGAACGCTACACCTTC CASSSPRERYTF
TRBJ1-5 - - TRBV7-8 TGTGCCAGCAGCTTAGGACAGGCTAACAATCAGCCCCAGCATTTT CASSLGQANNQPQHF
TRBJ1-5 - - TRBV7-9 TGTGCCAGCAGCTTAGGGCGCTTGGAGATTCAGCCCCAGCATTTT CASSLGRLEIQPQHF
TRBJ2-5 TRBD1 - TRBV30 TGTGCCTGGAGTTACAGGGGAGAGACCCAGTACTTC CAWSYRGETQYF
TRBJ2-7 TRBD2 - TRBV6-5 TGTGCCAGCAGTTACGGCGGGGGCTCCTACGAGCAGTACTTC CASSYGGGSYEQYF
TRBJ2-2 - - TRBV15 TGTGCCACCAGCAGAGTATGGAACACCGGGGAGCTGTTTTTT CATSRVWNTGELFF
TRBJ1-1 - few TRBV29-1 TGCAGCGGAGACGGGTTGACTGAAGCTTTCTTT CSGDGLTEAFF
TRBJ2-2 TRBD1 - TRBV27 TGTGCCAGCAGTTTGGACGGGGACAGGGAGTTGACCGGGGAGCTGTTTTTT CASSLDGDRELTGELFF
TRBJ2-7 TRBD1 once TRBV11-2 TGTGCCAGCAGCCGACAGGGATTCTCCTACGAGCAGTACTTC CASSRQGFSYEQYF
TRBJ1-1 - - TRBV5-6 TGTGCCAGCAGCTTGGAGGGGCCCATCACTGAAGCTTTCTTT CASSLEGPITEAFF
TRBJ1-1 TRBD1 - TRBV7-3 TGTGCCAGCAGCTTAAAAGGGGGCGCCGACACTGAAGCTTTCTTT CASSLKGGADTEAFF
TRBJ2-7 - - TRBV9 TGTGCCAGCAGCGCGGGATACGGCGAGCAGTACTTC CASSAGYGEQYF
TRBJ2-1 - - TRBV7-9 TGTGCCAGCAGATTAAATTCGGGGGAGCAGTTCTTC CASRLNSGEQFF
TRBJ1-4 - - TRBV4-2 TGTGCCAGCAGCCAAGAGGCGGGGGGACGAGAAAAACTGTTTTTT CASSQEAGGREKLFF
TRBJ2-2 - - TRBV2 TGTGCCAGCTTAATCCAGGGCGCGAACACCGGGGAGCTGTTTTTT CASLIQGANTGELFF
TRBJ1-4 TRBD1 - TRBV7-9 TGTGCCAGCAGCTTGGACAGGGGGAACGAAAAACTGTTTTTT CASSLDRGNEKLFF
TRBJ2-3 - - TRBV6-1 TGTGCCAGCACTTTAGAGGGGGTGTTTACAGATACGCAGTATTTT CASTLEGVFTDTQYF
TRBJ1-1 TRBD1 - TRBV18 TGTGCCAGCTCTGGACAGGGAGGCATGAACACTGAAGCTTTCTTT CASSGQGGMNTEAFF
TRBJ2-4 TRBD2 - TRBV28 TGTGCCAGCAGGTATAGCGGGACGGTCATTCAGTACTTC CASRYSGTVIQYF
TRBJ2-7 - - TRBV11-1 TGTGCCAGCAGCTTAATGCCCGTTTGGGCAGGGACCTACGAGCAGTACTTC CASSLMPVWAGTYEQYF
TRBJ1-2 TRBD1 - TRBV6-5 TGTGCCAGCAGCCTTGGACAGGGGTATTACTATGGCTACACCTTC CASSLGQGYYYGYTF
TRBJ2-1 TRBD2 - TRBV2 TGTGCCCGTCGGGAGCGGGGTTACAATGAGCAGTTCTTC CARRERGYNEQFF
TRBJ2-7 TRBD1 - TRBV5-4 TGTGCCAGCAGCTTAGGGCAGGGGGACGAGCAGTACTTC CASSLGQGDEQYF
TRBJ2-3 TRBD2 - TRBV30 TGTGCCTGGAGACTAGCGGGAGGAGTCTCAGATACGCAGTATTTT CAWRLAGGVSDTQYF
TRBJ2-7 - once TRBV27 TGTGCCAGCAGTTACGGGATAACCTACGAGCAGTACTTC CASSYGITYEQYF
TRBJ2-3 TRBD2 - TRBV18 TGTGCCAGCTCACCACCTAGCGGGAGCACAGATACGCAGTATTTT CASSPPSGSTDTQYF
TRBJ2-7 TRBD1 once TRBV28 TGTGCCAGCAGTGAGGACAGGGGGGCCTACGAGCAGTACTTC CASSEDRGAYEQYF
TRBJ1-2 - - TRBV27 TGTGCCAGCGGGAGGGTTTTGAATGGCTACACCTTC CASGRVLNGYTF
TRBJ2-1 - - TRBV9 TGTGCCAGCAGCGCCGACAGTTCCTCCTACAATGAGCAGTTCTTC CASSADSSSYNEQFF
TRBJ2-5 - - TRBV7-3 TGTGCCAGCAGCTTAGGCAGTCAAGAGACCCAGTACTTC CASSLGSQETQYF
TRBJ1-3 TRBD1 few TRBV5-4 TGTGCCAGCAGCGACGGACAGGGGCCGGACACCATATATTTT CASSDGQGPDTIYF
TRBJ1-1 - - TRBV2 TGTGCCAGCAGGGGGAGGTCTGAAGCTTTCTTT CASRGRSEAFF
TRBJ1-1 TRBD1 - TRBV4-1 TGCGCCAGCAGCCAAGCCGGGGGACAGGGGCCCACTGAAGCTTTCTTT CASSQAGGQGPTEAFF
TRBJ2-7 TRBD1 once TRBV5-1 TGCGCCAGCAGCACGACAGGGACAGGGGACTCCTACGAGCAGTACTTC CASSTTGTGDSYEQYF